The present entry profiles one T cell receptor beta chain with its context. Its antigen is as yet unknown. The sample is drawn from a study of cytomegalovirus exposure and HLA in healthy donors. The study's findings and limits: Many donors carried some public TCRs, although rarity characterized most TCR sequences.

The PCR employed 60 Vbeta primers together with 13 Jbeta primers. Sequencing used immunoSEQ multiplex PCR; TCRdb keeps in-frame clones, though not all of them. The sample records more than 85,000 clones, over 65% being singletons. The CDR3 extends over 14 amino acids. CDR1 and CDR2 from the germline V gene are PRHDT and FYEKMQ (reference sequence). Between the trimmed V and J ends, which lost 0 bases and 7 bases, there was a span of 10 bases. The source of this sequence is a woman in her 30s in good health and CMV-seronegative. Sequenced sample: PBMCs. V usage is TRBV13 and J usage is TRBJ1-5; D might be TRBD1 (5 bases). The DNA for the CDR3 is TGTGCCAGCAGCTTAGGGGTAGGGGCCCAGCCCCAGCATTTT. Its translation: CASSLGVGAQPQHF.